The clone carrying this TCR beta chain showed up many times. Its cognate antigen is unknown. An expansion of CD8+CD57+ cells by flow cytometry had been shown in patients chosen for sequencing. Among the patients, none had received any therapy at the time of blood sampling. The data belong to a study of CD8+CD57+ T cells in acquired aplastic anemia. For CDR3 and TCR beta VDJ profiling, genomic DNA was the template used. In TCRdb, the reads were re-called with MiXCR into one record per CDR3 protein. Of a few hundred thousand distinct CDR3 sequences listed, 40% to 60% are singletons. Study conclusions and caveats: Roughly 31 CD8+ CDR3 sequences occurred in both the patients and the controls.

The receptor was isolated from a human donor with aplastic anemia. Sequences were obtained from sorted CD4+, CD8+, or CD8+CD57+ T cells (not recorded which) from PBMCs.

CDR3 loop: CASSLVAEQFF. The CDR3 region has the DNA TGCGCCAGCAGCTTGGTTGCGGAGCAGTTCTTC. The chain employs TRBV5-1 and TRBJ2-1, with D unresolved. CDR3 length: 11 amino acids. V was trimmed by 0 bases and J by 10 bases, leaving 5 bases between them. Germline V gives CDR1 SGHRS, CDR2 YFSETQ.